This T cell receptor (beta chain) is drawn from a study of blood T cell repertoires in COVID-19. Study-level information: Whether acute or convalescent, the COVID-19 samples came from the United States, Italy and Spain. T cells, B-cell-depleted T cells, or PBMCs supplied cDNA or gDNA.

In the source study's methods: Reference gene primer amplification yielded estimated nucleated cell counts. The assay was immunoSEQ multiplex PCR, and TCRdb's table has in-frame clones only and misses some. V and J calls and clone size are as listed in that table; D and trimming were resolved from the DNA. The sample shows over 100,000 clones, around 82% of them seen only once. The length of the CDR3 is 15 residues. V was clipped by 5 bases and J by 1 base; unmatched bases: 4. From germline, CDR1 is SGHRS and CDR2 YFSETQ. The source is a human donor in a cohort sampled during active or convalescent COVID-19. J is TRBJ2-2 and V is TRBV5-1; TRBD1 matches 8 bases. The sequencing input was peripheral blood. The chain's CDR3 is CASRYTGGNTGELFF. As DNA, the CDR3 is TGCGCCAGCAGATATACAGGGGGGAACACCGGGGAGCTGTTTTTT.